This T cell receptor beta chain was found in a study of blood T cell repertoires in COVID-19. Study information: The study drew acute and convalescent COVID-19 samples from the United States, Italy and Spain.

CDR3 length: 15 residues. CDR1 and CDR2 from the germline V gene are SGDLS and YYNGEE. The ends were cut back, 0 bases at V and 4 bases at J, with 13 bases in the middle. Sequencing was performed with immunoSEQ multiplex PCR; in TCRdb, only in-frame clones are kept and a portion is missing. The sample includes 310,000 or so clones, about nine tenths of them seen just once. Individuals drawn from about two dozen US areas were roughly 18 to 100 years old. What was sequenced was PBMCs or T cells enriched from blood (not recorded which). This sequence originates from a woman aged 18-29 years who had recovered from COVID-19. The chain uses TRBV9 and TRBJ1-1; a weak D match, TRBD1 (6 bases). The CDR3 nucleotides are TGTGCCAGCAGCGTAGAAGGGGGTTTCAGCACTGAAGCTTTCTTT. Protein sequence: CASSVEGGFSTEAFF.